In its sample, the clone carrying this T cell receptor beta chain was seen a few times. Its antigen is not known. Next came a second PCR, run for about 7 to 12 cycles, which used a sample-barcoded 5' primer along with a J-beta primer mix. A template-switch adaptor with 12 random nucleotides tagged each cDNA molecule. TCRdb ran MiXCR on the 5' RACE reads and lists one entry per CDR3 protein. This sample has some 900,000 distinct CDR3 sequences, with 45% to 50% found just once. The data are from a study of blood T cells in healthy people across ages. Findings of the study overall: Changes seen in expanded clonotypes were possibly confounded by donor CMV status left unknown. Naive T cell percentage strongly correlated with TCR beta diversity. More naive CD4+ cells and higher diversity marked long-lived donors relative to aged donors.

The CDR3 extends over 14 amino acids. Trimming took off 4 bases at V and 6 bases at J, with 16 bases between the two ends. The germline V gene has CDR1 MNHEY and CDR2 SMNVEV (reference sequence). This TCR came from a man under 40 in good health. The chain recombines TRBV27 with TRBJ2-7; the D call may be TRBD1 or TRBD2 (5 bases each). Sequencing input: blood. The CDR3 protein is CASSSRLPGAEQYF. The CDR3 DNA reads TGTGCCAGCAGTTCACGGCTTCCCGGGGCCGAGCAGTACTTC.